These T cell receptor beta chains were read from a single sample in a study of monozygotic twins with inflammatory bowel disease. Reprocessing the 5' RACE reads, TCRdb reports a single entry for every CDR3 protein and omits DNA. This listing includes roughly 170,000 distinct CDR3 sequences. Source material: blood. The receptors originated from a human donor with ulcerative colitis or Crohn's disease, or a healthy co-twin of an affected twin (not recorded which). The CDR3 runs from the conserved cysteine through the conserved F or W.

>TRBV7-2|TRBJ2-1
CASSSSGGSSYNEQFF
>TRBV27|TRBJ2-7
CASSSGSTSYEQYF
>TRBV29-1|TRBJ2-2
CSVAGRLTGELFF
>TRBV5-4|TRBJ2-3
CASTVARGAADTQYF
>TRBV10-3|TRBJ2-1
CAISESRGNEQFF
>TRBV4-1|TRBJ2-7
CASSQEGGARQEQYF
>TRBV18|TRBJ1-2
CASSPPRTANYGYTF
>TRBV7-9|TRBJ2-3
CASSLGLGREQYF
>TRBV29-1|TRBJ2-7
CSITGTGVPYEQYF
>TRBV20-1|TRBJ2-3
CRTSRGGTDTQYF
>TRBV19|TRBJ2-5
CASSTIRGETQYF
>TRBV5-6|TRBJ1-2
CASSLGPAQYGYTF
>TRBV6-2/TRBV6-3|TRBJ2-2
CASTSAGLAAAGELFF
>TRBV29-1|TRBJ1-5
CSVEEEGANQPQHF
>TRBV12-3/TRBV12-4|TRBJ2-6
CATTYTDRAGVLTF
>TRBV6-1|TRBJ2-7
CASSPASRGADYEQYF
>TRBV3-1|TRBJ1-4
CASSQERDSPPGKLFF
>TRBV24-1|TRBJ2-1
CATSESGQGRGNEQFF
>TRBV5-1|TRBJ2-1
CASSVGQGPLEQFF
>TRBV5-1|TRBJ2-4
CASSPGTGTTAKNIQYF
>TRBV19|TRBJ2-1
CASRLRESYNEQFF
>TRBV20-1|TRBJ2-1
CSATGTSVYNEQFF
>TRBV4-1|TRBJ2-3
CASSHQLATGTDTQYF
>TRBV2|TRBJ2-4
CASTRLGGGRDIQYF
>TRBV4-1|TRBJ1-6
CASSTRTAYNSPLHF